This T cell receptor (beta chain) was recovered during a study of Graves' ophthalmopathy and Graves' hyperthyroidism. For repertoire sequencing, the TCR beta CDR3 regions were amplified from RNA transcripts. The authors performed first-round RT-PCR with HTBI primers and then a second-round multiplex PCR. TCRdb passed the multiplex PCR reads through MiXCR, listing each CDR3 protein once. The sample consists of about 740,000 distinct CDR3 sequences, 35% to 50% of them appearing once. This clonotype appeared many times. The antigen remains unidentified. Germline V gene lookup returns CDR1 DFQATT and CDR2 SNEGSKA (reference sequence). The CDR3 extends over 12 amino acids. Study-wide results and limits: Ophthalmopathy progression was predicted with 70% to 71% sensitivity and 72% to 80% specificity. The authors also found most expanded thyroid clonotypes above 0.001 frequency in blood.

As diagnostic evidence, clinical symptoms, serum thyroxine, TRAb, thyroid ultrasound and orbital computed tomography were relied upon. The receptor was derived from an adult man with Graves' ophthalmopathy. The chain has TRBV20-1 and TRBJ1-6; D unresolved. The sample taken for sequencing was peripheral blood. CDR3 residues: CSPSRAGSPLHF. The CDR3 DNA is TGCAGCCCCAGTCGGGCGGGTTCACCCCTCCACTTT.